One T cell receptor beta chain is described in this entry. Which antigen it targets is not known. The library was prepared using the immunoSEQ multiplex PCR assay. For the multiplex PCR, a mixture combining 60 forward primers for TCR Vbeta segments and 13 reverse primers for TCR Jbeta segments was used. Amplification of the CDR3 region of rearranged TCR beta genes was performed with a multiplex PCR assay on genomic DNA. The Illumina HiSeq System was used to sequence the amplified TCR beta libraries as 87-base-pair reads. Per the original workflow: In a later analysis, tens of millions of unique TCR beta chains were counted across the 650 to 750 repertoires, and approximately 11 million of these chains were shared by at least two donors. Raw reads were error-corrected and collapsed into unique sequences with a nearest-neighbor algorithm that merged closely related sequences to remove PCR and sequencing errors. Alignment of CDR3 sequences to IMGT reference sequences was used to assign V, D and J gene segments. For a sequence to be retained, a match of at least six nucleotides to both a V gene segment and a J gene segment was required. A rearrangement was called productive if the CDR3 had no stop codons and remained in frame with V and J, and every other rearrangement was called non-productive. Following IMGT convention, CDR3 was defined as the stretch from the second conserved V-encoded cysteine to the conserved J-encoded phenylalanine. The earlier analysis of about 500 of the donors excluded sequences that lacked an unambiguous match to a single V gene segment. An earlier analysis of 500 to 600 of the donors classified V segments as functional when productive rearrangements were above 56.7% and as segregating when the standard deviation between donors was above 5%. A statistical classification framework was built for diagnosing cytomegalovirus status from the catalog of TCR beta chain sequences. A later analysis assigned V and J genes by comparing TCR nucleotide sequences with IMGT/GENE-DB human TR gene sequences. The TCRdist pipeline was used in a later analysis to assign CDR3 sequences and most-parsimonious VDJ recombination scenarios. In a later analysis, each TCR beta chain was defined by its CDR3 amino acid sequence together with its V-gene family, and reads without a unique V-gene family were excluded. To address suspected cross-contamination and a sequencing artifact, a later analysis removed several hundred highly shared, low-generation-probability nucleotide sequences. In a later analysis, a clonal expansion index for each public chain was calculated from normalized within-repertoire ranks of inferred template counts. A later analysis computed generation probabilities with a VDJ recombination model fitted to out-of-frame rearrangements, and checked the results against IGoR. In a later analysis, hypergeometric tests were used to score TCR-TCR, TCR-HLA and TCR-CMV co-occurrence, with a repertoire-size bias correction applied to TCR pairs. In a later analysis, false discovery rates were estimated by permuting HLA or CMV assignments 20 times. In a later analysis, co-occurring TCRs were grouped using DBSCAN, with TCRdist sequence similarity added in when clustering inside HLA-allele-positive subsets. Repertoires with fewer than 30,000 or more than 120,000 public chains, plus five repertoires with anomalous nucleotide sharing, were excluded from co-occurrence clustering. The table was pulled from immuneACCESS by TCRdb, which kept in-frame rearrangements only. Such tables lose some clones; where checked, under half of the loss comes from unresolved V genes, and the rest has no known cause. The DNA gave D and trimming, while V, J and clone size come from that table. The table kept for this sample lists tens of thousands of clones. Under 1.5% of the sample belongs to the ten largest clones.

The source of the sample is a study of cytomegalovirus exposure and HLA in healthy donors (TCRdb year 2017). With regard to the full study: An earlier analysis of about 560 of the donors reported about 300 Gb of sequence data and about 120 million unique TCR beta sequences obtained from roughly 170 million T cells. An early release that covered 500 to 800 HLA-typed donors contained about 300 gigabases of sequencing data and tens of millions of unique TCR sequences. Of the roughly 400 genotyped donors, roughly 85% fell in the genetic ancestry cluster associated with self-reported Caucasian donors. The study aimed to test whether cataloging public T cell receptors could reveal signatures of past pathogen exposure. The study used immunosequencing to profile the T cell repertoires of approximately 650 subjects and linked those repertoires to cytomegalovirus serostatus. A separate validation cohort of roughly 130 different subjects was used in addition to the roughly 670-subject first cohort. High-throughput TCR immunosequencing, statistical association of individual TCRs with disease status, and machine learning were combined to predict cytomegalovirus infection status. A later analysis re-examined previously published TCR beta repertoires from roughly 720 donors and added high-resolution HLA genotyping to investigate patterns of TCR occurrence. In the later analysis, no new phenotypic data were used to find candidate immune exposures; instead, reliance was placed on TCR beta sequences and their occurrence across donors. An earlier analysis of approximately 500 of the donors applied high-throughput TCR beta sequencing to assess whether each TCR beta V gene segment acted as functional or pseudogenic. Donor age, sex, ethnicity and CMV serostatus were collected together with the repertoire data. In a later genetic analysis, genome-wide SNP genotypes for about three fifths of the roughly 670 donors were used, and that subset was treated as a discovery cohort. All discovery cohort repertoires had been generated using a single sequencing platform. Both class I and class II loci were covered by HLA typing, at four-digit resolution. The number of typed donors differed by locus: 629-630 for A, B, C, DRB1 and DQB1; 522 for DQA1; some 590 for DPA1; and about 450 for DPB1. Roughly five DR-DQ haplotypes were treated as single units for association and clustering because of strong linkage in the cohort. On average, over 200,000 unique TCR beta nucleotide sequences were sequenced per donor among 398 genotyped donors of the cohort, with about 19% of those sequences being non-productive.

Trimming leaves V shorter by 4 bases and J shorter by 4 bases, with the junction holding 12 bases beyond the gene matches. CDR1 and CDR2 (SGHRS, YFSETQ) derive from the germline V gene. The cysteine opens and the phenylalanine closes a CDR3 of 17 amino acids. Just CDR3 DNA is preserved here, 51 bases in frame from base 1. The cohort comprised hundreds of healthy bone marrow donors. At the time of sampling, all cohort members were nominally healthy, though unrecorded immune exposures were likely present. The donor was CMV seronegative and was included in the group of over 300 seronegative cohort members. Every donor gave a peripheral blood sample, and the peripheral blood mononuclear cells from that sample were used for TCR beta sequencing. Genomic DNA extraction from the blood cell samples was performed with the Qiagen DNeasy Blood Extraction Kit. What the work shows at the level of the full study, not this receptor alone: An association between a missense DCLRE1C variant and V-gene and J-gene trimming of TCR beta chains was found in a later genetic analysis and replicated in an independent cohort. Assigning TCR associations to individual alleles was difficult when HLA alleles, especially DR and DQ, strongly co-occurred. For the cohort, immune exposure information was limited to CMV serostatus. A later analysis found that most CMV-associated TCR beta chains appeared HLA-restricted, with HLA associations seemingly driven largely by CMV exposure. According to a later genetic analysis, donors in an Asian-associated ancestry cluster had fewer N-insertions in productive TCRs than the approximately 650-donor mean. Because counts were too low, seventeen rarely observed V segments, including chromosome 9 orphons, were excluded from the earlier analysis of fewer than 650 of the donors. In vitro tests confirmed that three of the cytomegalovirus-associated TCR beta chains recognize cytomegalovirus antigens. Linkage disequilibrium might explain the correlated functional status among segregating V segments, but an unknown experimental factor could not be excluded. The 87-base-pair reads could not distinguish some IMGT-functional V segments, including TRBV6-2 and TRBV6-3, so those segments were excluded. An earlier analysis of 587 of the donors showed that most TCR beta V segments appeared in productive rearrangements either about 87% or about 30% of the time, which broadly matched IMGT annotations. According to a later analysis, parvovirus B19, influenza, CMV and Epstein-Barr virus appeared linked to several top co-occurrence clusters. Only TCR beta chains were sequenced in this cohort, and the absence of alpha or paired-chain data limited detectable features. The authors suggested that the approach could potentially be extended to other disease states and immunological phenotypes. Presence/absence analyses assumed roughly uniform sequencing depth across donors, an assumption that may not hold. In a later analysis, 16,951 TCR beta sequences were associated with specific HLA alleles at a false discovery rate of 0.05. Across donors, most TCR sequences were observed very rarely, whereas some public TCRs were present in many individuals. According to a later analysis, TCR association rates differed among HLA loci, with DRB1 alleles showing the most associated TCRs and HLA-C alleles showing the fewest. The study gave a list of 150 to 200 TCR beta chains associated with cytomegalovirus. A later analysis found that HLA-associated TCR beta chains were more clonally expanded and had lower generation probabilities than equally common non-associated chains. A further reported finding was that TCR beta sequences accurately predicted the HLA-A and HLA-B alleles for most subjects in the first cohort. The classifier was reported to diagnose cytomegalovirus status with high specificity and sensitivity in both the original and validation cohorts. The sequencing pipeline was judged likely to have produced a cluster of highly shared sequence variants as a technical artifact. HLA typing was unavailable for some donors at each locus, so association tests used only the typed subset.

The receptor was derived from a woman aged 60-75 years in good health and CMV-seronegative. In this chain, TRBV5-1 is recombined with TRBJ2-7; TRBD2 matches 12 bases in the middle. Sequencing was performed on PBMCs. The DNA sequence follows: TGCGCCAGCAGCCCCACGACTAGCGGGAGATTAGGGTACGAGCAGTACTTC. This encodes CASSPTTSGRLGYEQYF. Reference TRBV5-1 and TRBJ2-7 genes cover what lies past the CDR3, so the full variable domain is KAGVTQTPRYLIKTRGQQVTLSCSPISGHRSVSWYQQTPGQGLQFLFEYFSETQRNKGNFPGRFSGRQFSNSRSEMNVSTLELGDSALYLCASSPTTSGRLGYEQYFGPGTRLTVT.